The 23 T cell receptor beta chains given below trace back to one sample, sequenced in a study of shared clonotypes between healthy human individuals. Sequencing was performed with immunoSEQ multiplex PCR; in TCRdb, only in-frame clones are kept and a portion is missing. Among about 530,000 clones listed, 90% to 96% were seen once. Sequenced: naive CD4+ T cells sorted from blood. The subset: CD45RA+ positively selected. These receptors all come from a woman in her 30s in good health.

The chain employs TRBV11-2 and TRBJ2-7, with TRBD2 matching over 9 bases. This CDR3 has 16 residues. Losses at the gene ends were 6 bases for V and 2 bases for J; bases not matched to a gene: 11. Per germline, CDR1 SGHAT and CDR2 FQNNGV. The CDR3 is CASRAYSSGAAYEQYF. CDR3 nucleotides: TGTGCCAGCAGGGCTTATTCTAGCGGGGCTGCCTACGAGCAGTACTTC.

This clone was seen once. This rearrangement joins TRBV5-4 to TRBJ2-3; D gene unclear. Germline V gives CDR1 SGHNT, CDR2 YYREEE (reference sequence). Deletions cut 3 bases from V and 1 base from J, with 9 bases between. The length of the CDR3 is 14 residues. This CDR3 is CASSSRRGTDTQYF. The CDR3 coding sequence is TGTGCCAGCAGCTCCCGCAGAGGCACAGATACGCAGTATTTT.

Regarding this clone: This sample also contains other DNA sequences that code for the same CDR3. The V gene is TRBV28, the J gene TRBJ1-2; 7 bases line up with TRBD1. The J segment lost 5 bases and the V segment lost 4 bases, leaving 1 base of the junction unmatched. Germline CDR1 and CDR2: MDHEN and SYDVKM. The CDR3 extends over 12 amino acids. The DNA for the CDR3 is TGTGCCAGCAGTTCCAGGGGGTATGGCTACACCTTC. Translation gives CASSSRGYGYTF.

The rearrangement joins TRBV28 to TRBJ1-2; 8 nucleotides align to TRBD1. This CDR3 region has 12 residues. V shed 6 bases, J shed 6 bases, and the junction held 3 bases outside the gene matches. Germline assignment: CDR1 MDHEN and CDR2 SYDVKM. The CDR3 protein is CASSGDRNGYTF. As DNA, the CDR3 is TGTGCCAGCAGCGGGGACAGGAATGGCTACACCTTC.

The V gene is TRBV29-1, the J gene TRBJ2-3, with D unclear. The CDR3 runs 16 residues. CDR1 is SQVTM and CDR2 is ANQGSEA in the germline V gene. Trimming removed 6 bases from V and 1 base from J, with 20 bases in between. As DNA, the CDR3 is TGCAGCGTCGCTATACCACATTACACAGGCACAGATACGCAGTATTTT. Translation: CSVAIPHYTGTDTQYF.

The chain employs TRBV6-1 and TRBJ2-4; D not resolved. Trimming cost V 1 base and J 16 bases, with 17 bases left between them. The CDR3 sequence is 13 residues long. The germline gives CDR1 MNHNS, CDR2 SASEGT. The CDR3 coding sequence is TGTGCCAGCAGTGAAGAGGACGGCCGTTATACATACTTC. Amino acid sequence: CASSEEDGRYTYF.

The gene calls are TRBV18 and TRBJ2-1; 10 nucleotides match TRBD2. With V trimmed by 6 bases and J by 5 bases, 7 bases remained unmatched. This CDR3 has 15 residues. CDR1 KGHSH and CDR2 LQKENI come from the germline V gene. The CDR3 bases are TGTGCCAGCTCGATCGCACTAGCGGGACACAATGAGCAGTTCTTC. Its protein product is CASSIALAGHNEQFF.

The rearrangement joins TRBV5-1 to TRBJ2-7, with 8 bases identical to TRBD2. Germline V lookup: CDR1 SGHRS, CDR2 YFSETQ. CDR3 length: 14 residues. The V segment lost 5 bases and the J segment 8 bases; nucleotides outside the gene matches: 12. DNA of the CDR3: TGCGCCAGCAGGCCCGATGGCGGGAGGTTCCAGCAGTACTTC. Its translation: CASRPDGGRFQQYF.

The V gene is TRBV27, the J gene TRBJ2-3; 7 positions agree with TRBD2. The CDR3 totals 16 residues. V shed 5 bases, J shed 2 bases, and the junction held 10 bases outside the gene matches. Per the germline V gene, CDR1 is MNHEY and CDR2 is SMNVEV (reference sequence). CDR3 region: CASSIIPGLTTDTQYF. CDR3 coding DNA: TGTGCCAGCAGTATTATTCCGGGACTAACCACAGATACGCAGTATTTT.

The rearrangement joins TRBV12-1 to TRBJ1-5. TRBV12-1 has pseudogene status. The CDR3 loop spans 15 amino acids. CDR3 region: CASSPSRDPDQPQHF. CDR3 sequence (DNA): TGTGCCAGCAGCCCCTCCCGGGATCCGGATCAGCCCCAGCATTTT.

The genes are TRBV12-5 and TRBJ2-3; TRBD2 matches at 10 bases. V shed 1 base, J shed 0 bases, and the junction held 4 bases outside the gene matches. Germline CDR1 and CDR2: LGHNT and FRNRAP. The CDR3 spans 17 residues. CDR3 residues: CASGLGQTSGSTDTQYF. The CDR3 DNA follows: TGTGCTAGTGGTTTGGGACAGACTAGCGGGAGCACAGATACGCAGTATTTT.

The rearrangement joins TRBV29-1 to TRBJ2-7, with TRBD1 matching over 9 bases. The CDR3 totals 15 residues. V lost 4 bases and J lost 1; bases outside the gene matches: 8. From germline, CDR1 is SQVTM and CDR2 ANQGSEA. The CDR3 DNA is TGCAGCGTTGTATTCGGACAGGGGCCATCCTACGAGCAGTACTTC. Translated, it gives CSVVFGQGPSYEQYF.

The chain is built from TRBV27 and TRBJ2-7, with 8 bases lining up with TRBD1. The CDR3 contains 14 residues. The J segment lost 7 bases and the V segment lost 4 bases, leaving 9 bases of the junction unmatched. Germline V lookup: CDR1 MNHEY, CDR2 SMNVEV (reference sequence). The CDR3: CASSSDREVREQYF. CDR3 DNA: TGTGCCAGCAGTTCGGACAGGGAGGTGAGGGAGCAGTACTTC.

V usage is TRBV19 and J usage is TRBJ2-3; no clear D. Trimming shortened V by 5 bases and J by 1 base, and 10 bases separated the two germline ends. The germline V gene encodes CDR1 LNHDA and CDR2 SQIVND (reference sequence). The CDR3 has 14 residues. The CDR3 coding sequence is TGTGCCAGTAGTCAGCGCACTGGCACAGATACGCAGTATTTT. It codes for CASSQRTGTDTQYF.

The chain carries TRBV11-2 and TRBJ2-1; TRBD2 agrees at 14 bases. Germline assignment: CDR1 SGHAT and CDR2 FQNNGV. This CDR3 contains 16 residues. With V trimmed by 1 base and J by 8 bases, 4 bases remained unmatched. CDR3 in amino acids: CASSLASGLAGDEQFF. CDR3 coding DNA: TGTGCCAGCAGCTTAGCCTCGGGACTAGCGGGAGATGAGCAGTTCTTC.

The genes are TRBV7-9 and TRBJ2-7; 9 nucleotides line up with TRBD1. The CDR3 extends over 15 amino acids. The germline V gene has CDR1 SEHNR and CDR2 FQNEAQ (reference sequence). The V segment lost 6 bases and the J segment 4 bases; nucleotides outside the gene matches: 10. The CDR3 loop is CASRPNRGLEYEQYF. The CDR3 DNA reads TGTGCCAGCAGACCAAACAGGGGGCTTGAGTACGAGCAGTACTTC. Drawing the rest from reference TRBV7-9 and TRBJ2-7, the complete variable domain is DTGVSQNPRHKITKRGQNVTFRCDPISEHNRLYWYRQTLGQGPEFLTYFQNEAQLEKSRLLSDRFSAERPKGSFSTLEIQRTEQGDSAMYLCASRPNRGLEYEQYFGPGTRLTVT.

A note on this clone: Different DNA sequences within this sample yield the same CDR3. V usage is TRBV4-1 and J usage is TRBJ1-2, with 9 bases lining up with TRBD1. Unmatched junction bases numbered 4, after V lost 2 bases and J lost 3 bases. Germline V gene lookup returns CDR1 MGHRA and CDR2 YSYEKL. CDR3 length equals 15 residues. The CDR3 DNA reads TGCGCCAGCAGCCAACCAAGGACAGGGGACTATGGCTACACCTTC. It is translated as CASSQPRTGDYGYTF.

V gene TRBV13 combines with J gene TRBJ2-3, with a weak D call TRBD1 (5 bases). The V gene lost 5 bases and the J gene lost 2 bases, with 17 bases spanning the gap. This CDR3 is built from 16 residues. Germline CDR1 and CDR2: PRHDT and FYEKMQ (reference sequence). CDR3 in DNA: TGTGCCAGCAGCAAGACAGCAGTCGCGGACACAGATACGCAGTATTTT. Its translation is CASSKTAVADTDTQYF.

The chain is built from TRBV18 and TRBJ1-1; no clear D. Trimming took 4 bases from V and 1 from J, leaving 7 bases between them. There are 13 residues in the CDR3. Germline V lookup: CDR1 KGHSH, CDR2 LQKENI. The CDR3 reads CASSLDANTEAFF. CDR3 nucleotides: TGTGCCAGCTCACTGGACGCGAACACTGAAGCTTTCTTT.

The chain uses TRBV4-1 and TRBJ2-5, with 8 bases that match TRBD2. Trimming cost V 4 bases and J 1 base; bases outside gene matches: 14. Germline CDR1 reads MGHRA; CDR2 reads YSYEKL. This CDR3 region has 18 residues. In DNA, the CDR3 is TGCGCCAGCAGCCCACCGGGGGGGGTGCAGTTGGGCCAAGAGACCCAGTACTTC. This codes for CASSPPGGVQLGQETQYF.

The chain has TRBV5-1 and TRBJ2-1, with 10 bases fitting TRBD1. This CDR3 is built from 14 residues. Germline CDR1 SGHRS, CDR2 YFSETQ. Trimming at V came to 8 bases and at J to 4 bases, leaving 6 bases not matched to a gene. CDR3 loop: CASSGTGEYNEQFF. CDR3 sequence (DNA): TGCGCCAGTTCCGGGACAGGGGAGTACAATGAGCAGTTCTTC.

The V and J genes are TRBV5-1 and TRBJ1-2, with 8 positions matching TRBD1. Trimming took 0 bases from V and 7 from J; bases not matched to a gene: 2. The CDR3 covers 13 residues. Germline assignment: CDR1 SGHRS and CDR2 YFSETQ. The CDR3 DNA is TGCGCCAGCAGCTTGGGACAGGGGTCTGGCTACACCTTC. Residues: CASSLGQGSGYTF.

CDR3 in DNA: TGTGCCAGCAGTCGCACGCCTTACGGTGCAGATACGCAGTATTTT. It specifies CASSRTPYGADTQYF. V is TRBV6-5 and J is TRBJ2-3, with D unresolved. Germline CDR1 reads MNHEY; CDR2 reads SVGAGI. The length of the CDR3 is 15 residues. V was shortened by 5 bases and J by 4 bases, with 16 bases between the two germline ends.